Below are 11 T cell receptor beta chains sequenced from a single sample in a study of blood T cell repertoires in COVID-19. Sequenced by immunoSEQ multiplex PCR; TCRdb stores in-frame clones only, minus some. The sample has around 330,000 clones; 85% are singletons. The specimen sequenced was PBMCs or T cells enriched from blood (not recorded which). The source of these receptors is a woman under 40 who had been exposed to COVID-19.

The chain recombines TRBV4-1 with TRBJ1-2, with unresolved D. CDR3 size: 15 residues. Deletions cut 0 bases from V and 2 bases from J, with 10 bases between. Germline CDR1 is MGHRA and CDR2 is YSYEKL. The CDR3 spells CASSQDYSPNYGYTF. The CDR3 DNA reads TGCGCCAGCAGCCAAGACTACAGTCCCAACTATGGCTACACCTTC.

V and J are TRBV5-6 and TRBJ2-7; D gene uncertain. CDR1 and CDR2 from the germline V gene are SGHDT and YYEEEE. The CDR3 loop spans 15 amino acids. Trimming pared 3 bases from V and 4 bases from J, leaving 17 bases between. The CDR3 DNA reads as TGTGCCAGCAGCTCCGAGCTTATAGTTGAGTACGAGCAGTACTTC. Its protein product is CASSSELIVEYEQYF. The variable domain in full, completed from reference TRBV5-6 and TRBJ2-7, reads DAGVTQSPTHLIKTRGQQVTLRCSPKSGHDTVSWYQQALGQGPQFIFQYYEEEERQRGNFPDRFSGHQFPNYSSELNVNALLLGDSALYLCASSSELIVEYEQYFGPGTRLTVT.

V is TRBV7-9 and J is TRBJ2-1; D unresolved. The germline V gene has CDR1 SEHNR and CDR2 FQNEAQ (reference sequence). V was shortened by 0 bases and J by 8 bases, with 8 bases between the two germline ends. The CDR3 runs 13 residues. The CDR3 DNA reads as TGTGCCAGCAGCTTAGCCAACAGTGATGAGCAGTTCTTC. Translating it yields CASSLANSDEQFF. Supplemented by reference TRBV7-9 and TRBJ2-1, the full variable domain reads DTGVSQNPRHKITKRGQNVTFRCDPISEHNRLYWYRQTLGQGPEFLTYFQNEAQLEKSRLLSDRFSAERPKGSFSTLEIQRTEQGDSAMYLCASSLANSDEQFFGPGTRLTVL.

The CDR3 bases are TGTGCTAGTGGTTTGGTACTAGGCGGGTCCGGCTACACCTTC. Its protein is CASGLVLGGSGYTF. The chain couples TRBV12-5 to TRBJ1-2; D remains unclear. Trimming left V 0 bases short and J 8 bases short, with 13 bases between. The CDR3 runs 14 residues. The V gene's germline CDR1 is LGHNT and CDR2 FRNRAP.

The rearrangement links TRBV7-3 to TRBJ1-5; the match to TRBD1 covers 7 bases. V gave up 8 bases and J gave up 4 bases; unmatched junction bases: 11. The V gene's germline CDR1 is SGHTA and CDR2 FQGTGA. The CDR3 is 15 residues long. CDR3 region: CASGMDPGGNQPQHF. The CDR3 nucleotides are TGTGCCAGCGGCATGGATCCAGGGGGAAATCAGCCCCAGCATTTT. Full variable domain (missing parts from reference TRBV7-3 and TRBJ1-5): GAGVSQTPSNKVTEKGKYVELRCDPISGHTALYWYRQSLGQGPEFLIYFQGTGAADDSGLPNDRFFAVRPEGSVSTLKIQRTERGDSAVYLCASGMDPGGNQPQHFGDGTRLSIL.

The genes are TRBV3-1 (or the pseudogene TRBV3-2) and TRBJ1-2; D perhaps matches TRBD1 (5 bases). The germline V gene has CDR1 LGHDT and CDR2 YNNKEL (reference sequence). This CDR3 contains 13 residues. V lost 1 base to trimming and J lost 4 bases, with 7 bases between them. The CDR3 protein is CASSQAGVYGYTF. The CDR3 DNA is TGTGCCAGCAGCCAAGCGGGGGTCTATGGCTACACCTTC.

This sequence joins TRBV5-1 and TRBJ2-5; TRBD2 is a possible D gene (5 bases). CDR1 is SGHRS, CDR2 YFSETQ, per germline. The CDR3 contains 13 residues. V was cut by 4 bases and J by 2 bases, with 9 bases left in between. The CDR3: CASSGRWQETQYF. CDR3 nucleotides: TGCGCCAGCAGCGGGAGATGGCAAGAGACCCAGTACTTC. Based on the CDR3 plus reference TRBV5-1 and TRBJ2-5, the full variable domain is KAGVTQTPRYLIKTRGQQVTLSCSPISGHRSVSWYQQTPGQGLQFLFEYFSETQRNKGNFPGRFSGRQFSNSRSEMNVSTLELGDSALYLCASSGRWQETQYFGPGTRLLVL.

The chain couples TRBV28 to TRBJ2-7; possibly TRBD1 for D (7 bases). Germline V lookup: CDR1 MDHEN, CDR2 SYDVKM. The CDR3 is made up of 15 amino acids. The V and J ends lost 7 bases and 4 bases respectively, with 20 bases between them. CDR3 protein: CASIFQKTGRYEQYF. The CDR3 nucleotides read TGTGCCAGCATTTTCCAAAAGACAGGGAGGTACGAGCAGTACTTC.

V is TRBV2 and J is TRBJ2-7; unclear D gene. CDR1 and CDR2 (germline): SNHLY, FYNNEI. The CDR3 length is 15 residues. Trimming removed 7 bases at V and 2 bases at J, with 18 bases between. The CDR3 DNA follows: TGTGCCAGCAAGCGTCGCGACGGAATGACCTACGAGCAGTACTTC. Protein product: CASKRRDGMTYEQYF. Filled out from reference TRBV2 and TRBJ2-7, the complete variable domain reads EPEVTQTPSHQVTQMGQEVILRCVPISNHLYFYWYRQILGQKVEFLVSFYNNEISEKSEIFDDQFSVERPDGSNFTLKIRSTKLEDSAMYFCASKRRDGMTYEQYFGPGTRLTVT.

The V gene is TRBV12-5, the J gene TRBJ1-5; 9 bases line up with TRBD1. Germline V gene sequence: CDR1 LGHNT, CDR2 FRNRAP. This CDR3 is 13 amino acids long. Trimming at V came to 7 bases and at J to 4 bases, leaving 2 bases not matched to a gene. This CDR3 reads CASAGQGNQPQHF. The CDR3 DNA reads as TGTGCTAGTGCAGGACAGGGGAATCAGCCCCAGCATTTT.

The chain uses TRBV7-3 and TRBJ2-2, with TRBD2 matching over 14 bases. After removal of 5 bases from V and 1 base from J, the junction contained 12 bases not matched to a gene. The CDR3 has 20 amino acids. Germline V lookup: CDR1 SGHTA, CDR2 FQGTGA. The CDR3 region is CASSPRGGLAGGRNTGELFF. For the CDR3, the DNA is TGTGCCAGCAGCCCTCGTGGAGGACTAGCGGGGGGACGGAACACCGGGGAGCTGTTTTTT.